The rows below give T cell receptor beta chains drawn from one sample of a study of cytomegalovirus exposure and HLA in healthy donors. Sequenced by immunoSEQ multiplex PCR; TCRdb stores in-frame clones only, minus some. The sample has 90,000 to 120,000 clones; about three quarters are singletons. The sequenced sample consisted of PBMCs. Source of these receptors: a young man in good health and CMV-seronegative. The CDR3 runs from the conserved cysteine through the conserved F or W. Fields, in order: V gene, J gene, D gene, clone size, CDR3 DNA, CDR3 protein. D genes are given only for firm matches. Rows give clone size only sometimes, using once, few, many, or a class for an expanded clone.

v_gene: TRBV6-4
j_gene: TRBJ2-3
d_gene: TRBD1
abundance: -
CDR3nt: TGTGCCAGCTTAGGATCGGCGGACAGGCGCACAGATACGCAGTATTTT
CDR3aa: CASLGSADRRTDTQYF

v_gene: TRBV7-2
j_gene: TRBJ2-7
d_gene: TRBD1
abundance: -
CDR3nt: TGTGCCAGCAGCTTAGTGGGACAGGGGGCCTACGAGCAGTACTTC
CDR3aa: CASSLVGQGAYEQYF

v_gene: TRBV7-8
j_gene: TRBJ1-5
d_gene: -
abundance: -
CDR3nt: TGTGCCAGCAGCTTAGGTGGCGGCTATAGCAATCAGCCCCAGCATTTT
CDR3aa: CASSLGGGYSNQPQHF

v_gene: TRBV5-4
j_gene: TRBJ2-7
d_gene: -
abundance: -
CDR3nt: TGTGCCAGCAGCTTGGTGGGCGACGAGCAGTACTTC
CDR3aa: CASSLVGDEQYF

v_gene: TRBV6-1
j_gene: TRBJ1-2
d_gene: -
abundance: -
CDR3nt: TGTGCCAGCAGTGAAGGGACAGTCTATGGCTACACCTTC
CDR3aa: CASSEGTVYGYTF

v_gene: TRBV7-2
j_gene: TRBJ1-2
d_gene: TRBD1
abundance: -
CDR3nt: TGTGCCAGCAGCTCGGTCGGCAGGGGGCTTACTAACTATGGCTACACCTTC
CDR3aa: CASSSVGRGLTNYGYTF

v_gene: TRBV2
j_gene: TRBJ2-7
d_gene: -
abundance: -
CDR3nt: TGTGCCAGCAAGTCAGGGGGTGGGGGGATCGACGAGCAGTACTTC
CDR3aa: CASKSGGGGIDEQYF

v_gene: TRBV30
j_gene: TRBJ2-7
d_gene: TRBD1
abundance: -
CDR3nt: TGTGCCTGGAGCCCCGGGACAGGGGATTCCGAGCAGTACTTC
CDR3aa: CAWSPGTGDSEQYF

v_gene: TRBV5-1
j_gene: TRBJ1-2
d_gene: TRBD1
abundance: -
CDR3nt: TGCGCCAGCAGCTCAGGACAGGGAGGGAGCTACACCTTC
CDR3aa: CASSSGQGGSYTF

v_gene: TRBV28
j_gene: TRBJ1-1
d_gene: -
abundance: -
CDR3nt: TGTGCCAGCAGGCGCGGGGATCTCCCGAACACTGAAGCTTTCTTT
CDR3aa: CASRRGDLPNTEAFF

v_gene: TRBV19
j_gene: TRBJ1-1
d_gene: -
abundance: -
CDR3nt: TGTGCCAGTAGTATAGCCAGGGATGCTGAAGCTTTCTTT
CDR3aa: CASSIARDAEAFF

v_gene: TRBV28
j_gene: TRBJ2-1
d_gene: -
abundance: few
CDR3nt: TGTGCCAGCTTTCGTGGGTGGGGAGATGAGCAGTTCTTC
CDR3aa: CASFRGWGDEQFF

v_gene: TRBV19
j_gene: TRBJ1-1
d_gene: TRBD1
abundance: -
CDR3nt: TGTGCCAGTAGCCCCCACGACAGGGGTACTGAAGCTTTCTTT
CDR3aa: CASSPHDRGTEAFF

v_gene: TRBV7-9
j_gene: TRBJ1-4
d_gene: TRBD1
abundance: -
CDR3nt: TGTGCCAGCAGCGGGCCGGGACAGTGGGGGACGACTAATGAAAAACTGTTTTTT
CDR3aa: CASSGPGQWGTTNEKLFF

v_gene: TRBV2
j_gene: TRBJ2-7
d_gene: -
abundance: -
CDR3nt: TGTGCCAGCAGGTCCGGGACTTCGAGCTCCTACGAGCAGTACTTC
CDR3aa: CASRSGTSSSYEQYF

v_gene: TRBV7-2
j_gene: TRBJ2-5
d_gene: -
abundance: -
CDR3nt: TGTGCCAGCAGCTTGCCCCTAGAAGAGACCCAGTACTTC
CDR3aa: CASSLPLEETQYF

v_gene: TRBV11-2
j_gene: TRBJ2-7
d_gene: TRBD2
abundance: -
CDR3nt: TGTGCCAGCAGTACCGGGCGGAGACTAGCGAAGTACGAGCAGTACTTC
CDR3aa: CASSTGRRLAKYEQYF

v_gene: TRBV2
j_gene: TRBJ2-1
d_gene: -
abundance: -
CDR3nt: TGTGCCAGCAGTGAAGCGCTTCAGGGCAATGAGCAGTTCTTC
CDR3aa: CASSEALQGNEQFF

v_gene: TRBV6-5
j_gene: TRBJ1-6
d_gene: -
abundance: -
CDR3nt: TGTGCCAGCAGTTTGGCGGGAGGCTTCAATTCACCCCTCCACTTT
CDR3aa: CASSLAGGFNSPLHF

v_gene: TRBV7-9
j_gene: TRBJ2-5
d_gene: -
abundance: -
CDR3nt: TGTGCCACCCGTTTAGATGAGACCCAGTACTTC
CDR3aa: CATRLDETQYF

v_gene: TRBV5-1
j_gene: TRBJ2-2
d_gene: -
abundance: few
CDR3nt: TGCGCCAGCAGCTTGGGTGGCGGACAAGGGCCGAACACCGGGGAGCTGTTTTTT
CDR3aa: CASSLGGGQGPNTGELFF

v_gene: TRBV7-9
j_gene: TRBJ1-1
d_gene: -
abundance: -
CDR3nt: TGTGCCAGCACCTTAGCGAGGGACACTGAAGCTTTCTTT
CDR3aa: CASTLARDTEAFF

v_gene: TRBV13
j_gene: TRBJ2-3
d_gene: -
abundance: few
CDR3nt: TGTGCCAGCAGCCGCAAAGGGGCAGATACGCAGTATTTT
CDR3aa: CASSRKGADTQYF

v_gene: TRBV30
j_gene: TRBJ2-7
d_gene: TRBD1
abundance: -
CDR3nt: TGTGCCTGGACGAGATCGAACAGGGGTTACGAGCAGTACTTC
CDR3aa: CAWTRSNRGYEQYF

v_gene: TRBV29-1
j_gene: TRBJ1-5
d_gene: -
abundance: -
CDR3nt: TGCAGCACAAGAGGGGGATTCAATCAGCCCCAGCATTTT
CDR3aa: CSTRGGFNQPQHF

v_gene: TRBV28
j_gene: TRBJ1-5
d_gene: -
abundance: -
CDR3nt: TGTGCCAGCAGTTTATCAGGGTCTGGGAGGCAGCCCCAGCATTTT
CDR3aa: CASSLSGSGRQPQHF

v_gene: TRBV11-2
j_gene: TRBJ1-4
d_gene: -
abundance: -
CDR3nt: TGTGCCAGCAGCTTAGGTCTGTCAGGGAATGAAAAACTGTTTTTT
CDR3aa: CASSLGLSGNEKLFF

v_gene: TRBV19
j_gene: TRBJ1-2
d_gene: -
abundance: -
CDR3nt: TGTGCCAGTACCAGGGCTCTTAACTATGGCTACACCTTC
CDR3aa: CASTRALNYGYTF

v_gene: TRBV9
j_gene: TRBJ1-6
d_gene: -
abundance: -
CDR3nt: TGTGCCAGCAGCGTAGCGGGGCGGGGTTCACCCCTCCACTTT
CDR3aa: CASSVAGRGSPLHF

v_gene: TRBV6-1
j_gene: TRBJ1-1
d_gene: -
abundance: -
CDR3nt: TGTGCCAGCAGTGAACCCGGGTGGTATATGAACACTGAAGCTTTCTTT
CDR3aa: CASSEPGWYMNTEAFF

v_gene: TRBV2
j_gene: TRBJ2-7
d_gene: TRBD2
abundance: -
CDR3nt: TGTGCCAGCGGGGGGGAAAGCGGGAGGGCTTACGAGCAGTACTTC
CDR3aa: CASGGESGRAYEQYF

v_gene: TRBV10-3
j_gene: TRBJ2-3
d_gene: -
abundance: few
CDR3nt: TGTGCCATCAGTGACCCTAGCCGGGCAGATACGCAGTATTTT
CDR3aa: CAISDPSRADTQYF

v_gene: TRBV6-5
j_gene: TRBJ1-2
d_gene: TRBD1
abundance: -
CDR3nt: TGTGCCAGCACCCTGGACAGGGGATATGGCTACACCTTC
CDR3aa: CASTLDRGYGYTF

v_gene: TRBV6-6
j_gene: TRBJ1-2
d_gene: -
abundance: -
CDR3nt: TGTGCCAGCAGTTATCAACAGGCTAACTATGGCTACACCTTC
CDR3aa: CASSYQQANYGYTF

v_gene: TRBV7-2
j_gene: TRBJ2-7
d_gene: -
abundance: few
CDR3nt: TGTGCCAGCAGCTTAGCAGAGTCGATCGCCTACGAGCAGTACTTC
CDR3aa: CASSLAESIAYEQYF

v_gene: TRBV7-9
j_gene: TRBJ2-7
d_gene: -
abundance: -
CDR3nt: TGTGCCAGCAGCTGGGGGCCTACCGACTCCTACGAGCAGTACTTC
CDR3aa: CASSWGPTDSYEQYF

v_gene: TRBV5-1
j_gene: TRBJ2-3
d_gene: TRBD1
abundance: once
CDR3nt: TGCGCCAGCAGCTTGGACAGGGGATGGGCAGATACGCAGTATTTT
CDR3aa: CASSLDRGWADTQYF